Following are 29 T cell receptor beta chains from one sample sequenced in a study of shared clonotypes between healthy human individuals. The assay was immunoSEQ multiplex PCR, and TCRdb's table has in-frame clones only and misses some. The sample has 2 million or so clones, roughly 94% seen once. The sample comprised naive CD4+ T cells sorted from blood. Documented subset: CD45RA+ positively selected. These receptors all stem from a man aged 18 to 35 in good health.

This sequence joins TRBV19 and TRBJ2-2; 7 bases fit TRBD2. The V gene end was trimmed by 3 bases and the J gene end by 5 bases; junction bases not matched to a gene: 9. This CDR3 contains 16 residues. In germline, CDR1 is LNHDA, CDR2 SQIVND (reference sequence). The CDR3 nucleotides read TGTGCCAGTAGTATTATTAGACTAGCTGGTACCGGGGAGCTGTTTTTT. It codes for CASSIIRLAGTGELFF.

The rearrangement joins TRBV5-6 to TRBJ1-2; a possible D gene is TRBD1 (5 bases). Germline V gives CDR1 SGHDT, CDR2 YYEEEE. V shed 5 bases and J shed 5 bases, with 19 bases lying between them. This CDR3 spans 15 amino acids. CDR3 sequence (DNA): TGTGCCAGCAGGAGATTCAACGGGGGATGGTATGGCTACACCTTC. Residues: CASRRFNGGWYGYTF. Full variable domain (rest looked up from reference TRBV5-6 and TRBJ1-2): DAGVTQSPTHLIKTRGQQVTLRCSPKSGHDTVSWYQQALGQGPQFIFQYYEEEERQRGNFPDRFSGHQFPNYSSELNVNALLLGDSALYLCASRRFNGGWYGYTFGSGTRLTVV.

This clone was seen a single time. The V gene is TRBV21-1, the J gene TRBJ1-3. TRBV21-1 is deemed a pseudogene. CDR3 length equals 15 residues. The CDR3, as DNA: TGTGCCAGCACCATGACTGATGCCTCTGGAAACACCATATATTTT. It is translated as CASTMTDASGNTIYF.

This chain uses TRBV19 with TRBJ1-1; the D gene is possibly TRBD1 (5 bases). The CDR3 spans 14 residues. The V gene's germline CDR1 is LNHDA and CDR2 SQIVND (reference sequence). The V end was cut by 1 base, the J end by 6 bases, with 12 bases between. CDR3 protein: CASSIGSGAAEAFF. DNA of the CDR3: TGTGCCAGTAGTATAGGATCCGGGGCCGCTGAAGCTTTCTTT.

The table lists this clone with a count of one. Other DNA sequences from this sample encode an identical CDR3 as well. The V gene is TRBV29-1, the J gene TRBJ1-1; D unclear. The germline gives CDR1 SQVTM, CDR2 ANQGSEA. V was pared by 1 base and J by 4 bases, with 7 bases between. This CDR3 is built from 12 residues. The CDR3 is CSVEGSSTEAFF. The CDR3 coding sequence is TGCAGCGTTGAAGGATCTAGCACTGAAGCTTTCTTT.

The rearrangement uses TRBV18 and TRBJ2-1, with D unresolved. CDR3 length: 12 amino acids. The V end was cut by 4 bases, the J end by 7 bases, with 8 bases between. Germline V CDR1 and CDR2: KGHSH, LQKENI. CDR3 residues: CASSLEENEQFF. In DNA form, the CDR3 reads TGTGCCAGCTCACTCGAGGAGAATGAGCAGTTCTTC.

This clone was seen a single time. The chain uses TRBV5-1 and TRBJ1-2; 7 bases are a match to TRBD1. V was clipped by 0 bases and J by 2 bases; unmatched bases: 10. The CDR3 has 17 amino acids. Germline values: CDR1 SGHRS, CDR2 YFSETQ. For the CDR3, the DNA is TGCGCCAGCAGCTTGGCCGGGGGTCTGACAGGGAACTATGGCTACACCTTC. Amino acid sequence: CASSLAGGLTGNYGYTF. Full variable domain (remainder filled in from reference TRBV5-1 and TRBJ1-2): KAGVTQTPRYLIKTRGQQVTLSCSPISGHRSVSWYQQTPGQGLQFLFEYFSETQRNKGNFPGRFSGRQFSNSRSEMNVSTLELGDSALYLCASSLAGGLTGNYGYTFGSGTRLTVV.

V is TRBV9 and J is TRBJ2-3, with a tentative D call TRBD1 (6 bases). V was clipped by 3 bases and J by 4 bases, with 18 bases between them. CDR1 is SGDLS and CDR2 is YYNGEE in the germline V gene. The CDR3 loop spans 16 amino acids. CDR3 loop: CASSAGRQVVADTQYF. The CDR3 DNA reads TGTGCCAGCAGCGCCGGTCGACAGGTAGTCGCAGATACGCAGTATTTT.

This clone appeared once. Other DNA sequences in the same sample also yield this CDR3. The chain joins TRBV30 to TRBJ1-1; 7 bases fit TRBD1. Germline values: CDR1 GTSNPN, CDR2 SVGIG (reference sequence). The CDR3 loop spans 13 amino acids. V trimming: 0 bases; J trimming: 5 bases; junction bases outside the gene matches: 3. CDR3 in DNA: TGTGCCTGGAGTGTGGCAGGGGGTACTGAAGCTTTCTTT. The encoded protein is CAWSVAGGTEAFF. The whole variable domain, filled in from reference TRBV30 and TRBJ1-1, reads SQTIHQWPATLVQPVGSPLSLECTVEGTSNPNLYWYRQAAGRGLQLLFYSVGIGQISSEVPQNLSASRPQDRQFILSSKKLLLSDSGFYLCAWSVAGGTEAFFGQGTRLTVV.

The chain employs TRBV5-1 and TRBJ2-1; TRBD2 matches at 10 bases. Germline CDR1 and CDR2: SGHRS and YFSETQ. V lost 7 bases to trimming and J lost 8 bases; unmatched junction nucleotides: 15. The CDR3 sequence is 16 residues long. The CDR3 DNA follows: TGCGCCAGCGGAACGGGGGGGACTAGCGAATACTATGAGCAGTTCTTC. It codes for CASGTGGTSEYYEQFF.

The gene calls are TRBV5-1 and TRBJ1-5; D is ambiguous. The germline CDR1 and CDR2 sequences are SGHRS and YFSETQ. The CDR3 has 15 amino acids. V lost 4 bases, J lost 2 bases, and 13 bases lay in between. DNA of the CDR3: TGCGCCAGCAGCCGGACCGGGGTTGGCAATCAGCCCCAGCATTTT. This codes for CASSRTGVGNQPQHF.

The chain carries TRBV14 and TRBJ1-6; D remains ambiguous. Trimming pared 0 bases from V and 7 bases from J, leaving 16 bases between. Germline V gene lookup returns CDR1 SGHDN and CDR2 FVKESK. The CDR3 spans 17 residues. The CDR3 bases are TGTGCCAGCAGCCAAGATACGAAGGGAGGAGGGAATTCACCCCTCCACTTT. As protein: CASSQDTKGGGNSPLHF.

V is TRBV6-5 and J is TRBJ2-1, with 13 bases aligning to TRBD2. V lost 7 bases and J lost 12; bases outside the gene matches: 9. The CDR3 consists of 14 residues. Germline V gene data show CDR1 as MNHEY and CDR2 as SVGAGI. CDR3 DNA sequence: TGTGCCAGCACTAGACTAGCGGGAGGTGTAAGGCAGTTCTTC. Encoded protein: CASTRLAGGVRQFF.

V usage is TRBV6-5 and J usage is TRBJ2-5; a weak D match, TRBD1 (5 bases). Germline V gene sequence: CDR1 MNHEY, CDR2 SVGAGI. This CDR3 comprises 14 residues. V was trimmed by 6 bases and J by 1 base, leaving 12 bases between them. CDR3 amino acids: CASRPEGAQETQYF. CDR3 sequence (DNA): TGTGCCAGCAGACCGGAAGGGGCCCAAGAGACCCAGTACTTC.

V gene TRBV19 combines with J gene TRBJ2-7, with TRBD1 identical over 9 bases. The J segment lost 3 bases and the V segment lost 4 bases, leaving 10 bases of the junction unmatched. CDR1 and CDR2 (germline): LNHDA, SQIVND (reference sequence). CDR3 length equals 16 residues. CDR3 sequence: CASSKSSGTGIYEQYF. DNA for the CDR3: TGTGCCAGTAGTAAATCGTCCGGGACAGGGATCTACGAGCAGTACTTC.

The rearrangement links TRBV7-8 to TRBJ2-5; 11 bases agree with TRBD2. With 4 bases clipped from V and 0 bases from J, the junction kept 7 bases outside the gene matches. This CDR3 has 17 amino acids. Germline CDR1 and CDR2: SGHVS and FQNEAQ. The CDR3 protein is CASSWPTSGAYQETQYF. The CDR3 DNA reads TGTGCCAGCAGCTGGCCGACTAGCGGGGCGTACCAAGAGACCCAGTACTTC. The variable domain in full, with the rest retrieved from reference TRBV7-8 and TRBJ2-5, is GAGVSQSPRYKVAKRGQDVALRCDPISGHVSLFWYQQALGQGPEFLTYFQNEAQLDKSGLPSDRFFAERPEGSVSTLKIQRTQQEDSAVYLCASSWPTSGAYQETQYFGPGTRLLVL.

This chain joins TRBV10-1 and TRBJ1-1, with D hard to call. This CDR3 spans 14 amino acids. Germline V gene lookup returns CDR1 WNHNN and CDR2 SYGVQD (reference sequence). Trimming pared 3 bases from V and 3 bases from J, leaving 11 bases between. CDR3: CASSDGGSDTEAFF. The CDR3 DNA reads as TGCGCCAGCAGTGACGGAGGATCCGACACTGAAGCTTTCTTT.

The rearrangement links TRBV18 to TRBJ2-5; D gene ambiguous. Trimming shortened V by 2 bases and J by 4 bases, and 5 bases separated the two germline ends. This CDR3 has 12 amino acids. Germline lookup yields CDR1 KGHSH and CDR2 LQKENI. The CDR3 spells CASSPRTETQYF. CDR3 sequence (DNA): TGTGCCAGCTCACCAAGGACAGAGACCCAGTACTTC.

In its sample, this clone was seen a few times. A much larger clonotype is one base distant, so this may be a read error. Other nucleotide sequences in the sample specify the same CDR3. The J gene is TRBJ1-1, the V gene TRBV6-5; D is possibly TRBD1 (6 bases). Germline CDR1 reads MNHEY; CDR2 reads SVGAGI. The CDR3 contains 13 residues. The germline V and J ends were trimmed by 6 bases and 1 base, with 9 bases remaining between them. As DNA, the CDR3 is TGTGCCAGCAGACCGACAGGGAACACTGAAGCTTTCTTT. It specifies CASRPTGNTEAFF.

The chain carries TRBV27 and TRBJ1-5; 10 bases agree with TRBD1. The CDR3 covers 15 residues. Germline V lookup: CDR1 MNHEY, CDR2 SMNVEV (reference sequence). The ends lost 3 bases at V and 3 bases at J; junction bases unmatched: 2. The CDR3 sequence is CASSFGTGDNQPQHF. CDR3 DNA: TGTGCCAGCAGTTTTGGGACAGGGGACAATCAGCCCCAGCATTTT.

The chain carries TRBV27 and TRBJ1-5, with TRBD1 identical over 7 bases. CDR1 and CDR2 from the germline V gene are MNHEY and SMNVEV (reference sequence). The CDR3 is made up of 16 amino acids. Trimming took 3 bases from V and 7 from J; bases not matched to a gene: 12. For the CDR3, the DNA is TGTGCCAGCAGTTTGAGGAGACAGGGAGTAGAGCAGCCCCAGCATTTT. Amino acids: CASSLRRQGVEQPQHF.

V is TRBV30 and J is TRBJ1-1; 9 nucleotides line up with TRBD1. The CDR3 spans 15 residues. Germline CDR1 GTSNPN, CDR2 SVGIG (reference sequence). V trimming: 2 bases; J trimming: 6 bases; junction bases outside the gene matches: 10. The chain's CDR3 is CAWSRDRVTLSEAFF. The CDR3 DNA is TGTGCCTGGAGTCGGGACAGGGTCACTCTCTCTGAAGCTTTCTTT.

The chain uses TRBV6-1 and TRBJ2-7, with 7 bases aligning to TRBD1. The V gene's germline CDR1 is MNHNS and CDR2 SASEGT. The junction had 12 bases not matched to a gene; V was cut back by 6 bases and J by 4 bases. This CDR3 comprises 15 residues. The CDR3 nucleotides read TGTGCCAGCAGCGAAACCGGGACAGTGTGGTACGAGCAGTACTTC. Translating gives CASSETGTVWYEQYF.

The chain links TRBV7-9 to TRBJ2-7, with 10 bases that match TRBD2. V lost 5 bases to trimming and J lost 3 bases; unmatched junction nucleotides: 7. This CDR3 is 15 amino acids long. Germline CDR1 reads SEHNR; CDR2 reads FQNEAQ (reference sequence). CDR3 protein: CASSGRGLANYEQYF. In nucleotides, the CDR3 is TGTGCCAGCAGCGGCCGGGGACTAGCGAACTACGAGCAGTACTTC.

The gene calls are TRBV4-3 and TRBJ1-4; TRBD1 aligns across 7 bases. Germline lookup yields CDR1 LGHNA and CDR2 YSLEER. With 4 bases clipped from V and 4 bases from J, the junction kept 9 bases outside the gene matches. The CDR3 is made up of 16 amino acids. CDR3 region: CASSLTPGQLNEKLFF. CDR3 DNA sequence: TGCGCCAGCAGCCTTACCCCGGGACAGCTTAATGAAAAACTGTTTTTT.

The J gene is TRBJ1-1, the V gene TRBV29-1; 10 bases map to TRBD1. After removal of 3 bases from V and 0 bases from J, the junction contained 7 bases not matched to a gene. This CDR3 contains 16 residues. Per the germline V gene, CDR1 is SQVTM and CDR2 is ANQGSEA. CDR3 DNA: TGCAGCGTTGATTCGGGACAGGGGCGGATGAACACTGAAGCTTTCTTT. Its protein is CSVDSGQGRMNTEAFF.

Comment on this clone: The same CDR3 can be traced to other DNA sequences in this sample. Here the CDR3 DNA reads TGTGCCATCAGTGAACGGGGTAGCACAGATACGCAGTATTTT. This sequence encodes CAISERGSTDTQYF. V gene TRBV10-3 combines with J gene TRBJ2-3; possibly TRBD2 for D (5 bases). Trimming took off 3 bases at V and 0 bases at J, with 7 bases between the two ends. The length of the CDR3 is 14 residues. Germline CDR1 and CDR2: ENHRY and SYGVKD.

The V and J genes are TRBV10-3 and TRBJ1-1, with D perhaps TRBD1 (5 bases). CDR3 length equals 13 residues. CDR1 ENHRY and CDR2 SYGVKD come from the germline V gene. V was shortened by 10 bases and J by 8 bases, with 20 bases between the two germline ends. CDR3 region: CATRDWGGYEAFF. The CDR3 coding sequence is TGTGCCACCCGTGACTGGGGGGGTTACGAAGCTTTCTTT.

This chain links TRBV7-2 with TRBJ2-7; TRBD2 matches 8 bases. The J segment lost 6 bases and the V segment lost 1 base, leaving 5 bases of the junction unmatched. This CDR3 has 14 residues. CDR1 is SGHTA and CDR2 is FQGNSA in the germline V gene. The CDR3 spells CASSLGGLVGEQYF. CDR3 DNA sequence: TGTGCCAGCAGCTTAGGGGGACTAGTTGGCGAGCAGTACTTC. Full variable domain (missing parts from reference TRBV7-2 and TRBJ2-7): GAGVSQSPSNKVTEKGKDVELRCDPISGHTALYWYRQSLGQGLEFLIYFQGNSAPDKSGLPSDRFSAERTGGSVSTLTIQRTQQEDSAVYLCASSLGGLVGEQYFGPGTRLTVT.